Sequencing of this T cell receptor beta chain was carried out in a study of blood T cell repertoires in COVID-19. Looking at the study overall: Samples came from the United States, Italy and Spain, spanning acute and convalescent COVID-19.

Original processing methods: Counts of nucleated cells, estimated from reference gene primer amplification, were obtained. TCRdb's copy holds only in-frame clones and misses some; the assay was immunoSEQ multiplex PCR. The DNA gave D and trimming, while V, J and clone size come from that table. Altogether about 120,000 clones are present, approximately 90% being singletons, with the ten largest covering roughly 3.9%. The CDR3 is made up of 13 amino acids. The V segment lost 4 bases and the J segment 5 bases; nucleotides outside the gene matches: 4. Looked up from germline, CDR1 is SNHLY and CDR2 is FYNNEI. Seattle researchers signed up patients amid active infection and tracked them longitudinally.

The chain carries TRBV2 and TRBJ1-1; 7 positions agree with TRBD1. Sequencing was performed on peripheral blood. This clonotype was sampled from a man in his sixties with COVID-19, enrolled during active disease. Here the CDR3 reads CASSGQGGTEAFF. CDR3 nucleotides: TGTGCCAGCAGTGGACAGGGTGGTACTGAAGCTTTCTTT.